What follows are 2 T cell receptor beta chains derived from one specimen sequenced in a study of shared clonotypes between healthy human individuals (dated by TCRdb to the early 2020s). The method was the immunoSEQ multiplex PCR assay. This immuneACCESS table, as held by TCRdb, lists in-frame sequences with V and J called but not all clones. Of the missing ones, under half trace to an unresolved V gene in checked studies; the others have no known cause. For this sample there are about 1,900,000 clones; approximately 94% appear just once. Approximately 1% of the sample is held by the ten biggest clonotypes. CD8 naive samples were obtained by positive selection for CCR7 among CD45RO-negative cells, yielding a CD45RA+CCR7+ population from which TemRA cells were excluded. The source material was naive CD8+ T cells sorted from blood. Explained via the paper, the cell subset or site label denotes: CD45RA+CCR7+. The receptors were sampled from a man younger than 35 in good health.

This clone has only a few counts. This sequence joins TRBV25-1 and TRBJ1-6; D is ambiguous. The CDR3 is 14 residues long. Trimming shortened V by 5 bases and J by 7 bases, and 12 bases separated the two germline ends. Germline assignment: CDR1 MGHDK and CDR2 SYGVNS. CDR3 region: CASSPGGLNSPLHF. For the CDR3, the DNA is TGTGCCAGCAGTCCGGGAGGGTTGAATTCACCCCTCCACTTT.

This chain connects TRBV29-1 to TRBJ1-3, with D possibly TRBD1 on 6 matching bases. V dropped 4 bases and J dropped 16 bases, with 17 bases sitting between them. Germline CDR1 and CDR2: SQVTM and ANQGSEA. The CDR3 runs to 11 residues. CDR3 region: CSVVKDSRPYF. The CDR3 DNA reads TGCAGCGTTGTGAAGGACAGCCGGCCTTATTTT. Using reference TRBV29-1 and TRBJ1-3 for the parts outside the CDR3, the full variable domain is SAVISQKPSRDICQRGTSLTIQCQVDSQVTMMFWYRQQPGQSLTLIATANQGSEATYESGFVIDKFPISRPNLTFSTLTVSNMSPEDSSIYLCSVVKDSRPYFGEGSWLTVV.